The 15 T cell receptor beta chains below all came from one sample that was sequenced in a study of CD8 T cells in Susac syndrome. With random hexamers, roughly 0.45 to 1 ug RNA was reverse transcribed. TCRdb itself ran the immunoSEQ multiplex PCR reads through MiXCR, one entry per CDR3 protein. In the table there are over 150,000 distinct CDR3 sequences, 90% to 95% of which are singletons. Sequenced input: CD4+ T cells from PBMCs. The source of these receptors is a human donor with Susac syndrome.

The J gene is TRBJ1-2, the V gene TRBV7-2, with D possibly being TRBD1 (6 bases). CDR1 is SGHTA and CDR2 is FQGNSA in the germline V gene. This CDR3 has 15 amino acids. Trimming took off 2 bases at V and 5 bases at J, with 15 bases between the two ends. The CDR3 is CASSLNVGGAYGYTF. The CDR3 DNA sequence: TGTGCCAGCAGCTTAAACGTGGGGGGGGCATATGGCTACACCTTC.

The CDR3 coding sequence is TGTGCCCTCCCGGGGGGGATCAAGCGGGAGCTGTTTTTT. Translated: CALPGGIKRELFF. The J gene is TRBJ2-2, the V gene TRBV6-5; TRBD2 aligns across 8 bases. Germline V gene lookup returns CDR1 MNHEY and CDR2 SVGAGI. CDR3 length equals 13 residues. After removal of 11 bases from V and 9 bases from J, the junction contained 11 bases not matched to a gene.

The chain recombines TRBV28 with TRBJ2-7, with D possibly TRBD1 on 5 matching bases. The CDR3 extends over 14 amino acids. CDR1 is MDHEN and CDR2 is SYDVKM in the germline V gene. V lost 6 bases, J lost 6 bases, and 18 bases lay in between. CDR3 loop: CASSNGWAGREQYF. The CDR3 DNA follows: TGTGCCAGCAGCAACGGTTGGGCAGGGCGCGAGCAGTACTTC.

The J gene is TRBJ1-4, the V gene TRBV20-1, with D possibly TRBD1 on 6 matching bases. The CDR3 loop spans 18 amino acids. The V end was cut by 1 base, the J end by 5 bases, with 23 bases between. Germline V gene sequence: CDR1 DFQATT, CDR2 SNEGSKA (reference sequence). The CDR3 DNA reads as TGCAGTGCTAGAGGGGCCGGAAGGGCTAAGGGGACAAATGAAAAACTGTTTTTT. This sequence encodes CSARGAGRAKGTNEKLFF.

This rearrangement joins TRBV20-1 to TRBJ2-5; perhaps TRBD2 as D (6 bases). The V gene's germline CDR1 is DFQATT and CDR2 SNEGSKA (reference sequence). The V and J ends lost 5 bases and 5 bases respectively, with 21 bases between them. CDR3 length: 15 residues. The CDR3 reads CSAQEWGIGRETQYF. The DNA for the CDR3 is TGCAGTGCTCAAGAGTGGGGGATAGGGAGGGAGACCCAGTACTTC.

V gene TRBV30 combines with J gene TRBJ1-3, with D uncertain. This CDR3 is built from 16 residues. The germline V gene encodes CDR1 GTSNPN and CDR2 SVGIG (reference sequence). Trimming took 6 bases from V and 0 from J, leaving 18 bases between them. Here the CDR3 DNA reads TGTGCCTGCACCGCCTTCGGTTCTTACTCTGGAAACACCATATATTTT. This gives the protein CACTAFGSYSGNTIYF.

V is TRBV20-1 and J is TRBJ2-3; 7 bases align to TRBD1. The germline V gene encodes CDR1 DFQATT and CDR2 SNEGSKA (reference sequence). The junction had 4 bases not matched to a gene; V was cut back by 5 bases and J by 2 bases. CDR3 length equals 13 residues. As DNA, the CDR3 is TGCAGTGCTCGGACAGGCAACACAGATACGCAGTATTTT. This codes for CSARTGNTDTQYF.

Written as DNA, the CDR3 is TGCAGTGCTAGTACCCCGGGTGGAAATGAGCAGTTCTTC. Protein: CSASTPGGNEQFF. V is TRBV20-1 and J is TRBJ2-1; no clear D gene. CDR1 is DFQATT, CDR2 SNEGSKA, per germline (reference sequence). V was cut by 3 bases and J by 7 bases, with 13 bases left in between. The CDR3 contains 13 residues.

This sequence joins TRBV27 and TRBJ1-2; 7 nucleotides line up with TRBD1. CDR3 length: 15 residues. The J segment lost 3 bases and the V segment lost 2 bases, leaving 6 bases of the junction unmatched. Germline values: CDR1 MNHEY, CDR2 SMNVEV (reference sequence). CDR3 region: CASSLLGTADYGYTF. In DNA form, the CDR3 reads TGTGCCAGCAGTTTACTCGGGACAGCAGACTATGGCTACACCTTC.

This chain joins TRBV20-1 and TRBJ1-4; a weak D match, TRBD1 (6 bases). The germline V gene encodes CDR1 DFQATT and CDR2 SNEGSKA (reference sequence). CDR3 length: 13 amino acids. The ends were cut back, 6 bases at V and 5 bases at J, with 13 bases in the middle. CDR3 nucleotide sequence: TGCAGTGCAACACAGGGAGGCAATGAAAAACTGTTTTTT. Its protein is CSATQGGNEKLFF.

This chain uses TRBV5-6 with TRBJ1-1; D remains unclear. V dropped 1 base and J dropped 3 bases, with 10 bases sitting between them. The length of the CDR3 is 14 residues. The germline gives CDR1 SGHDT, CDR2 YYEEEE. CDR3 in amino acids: CASSLTLGYTEAFF. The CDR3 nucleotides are TGTGCCAGCAGCTTGACACTGGGGTACACTGAAGCTTTCTTT.

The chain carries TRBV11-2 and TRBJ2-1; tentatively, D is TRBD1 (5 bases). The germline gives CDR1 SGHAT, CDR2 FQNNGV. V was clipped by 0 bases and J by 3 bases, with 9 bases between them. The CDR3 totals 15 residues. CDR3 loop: CASSLDPGIYNEQFF. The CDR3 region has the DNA TGTGCCAGCAGCTTAGATCCAGGGATCTACAATGAGCAGTTCTTC.

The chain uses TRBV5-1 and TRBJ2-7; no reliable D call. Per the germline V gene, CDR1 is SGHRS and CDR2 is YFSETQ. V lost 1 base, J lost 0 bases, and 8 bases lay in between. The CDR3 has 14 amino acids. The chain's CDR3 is CASSLLPSSYEQYF. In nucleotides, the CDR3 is TGCGCCAGCAGCTTGCTACCGAGCTCCTACGAGCAGTACTTC.

The CDR3 sequence is CASSPWETQYF. The CDR3 DNA is TGTGCCAGCAGCCCGTGGGAGACCCAGTACTTC. The chain couples TRBV7-2 to TRBJ2-5, with D unclear. The CDR3 extends over 11 amino acids. V dropped 5 bases and J dropped 5 bases, with 6 bases sitting between them. CDR1 and CDR2 from the germline V gene are SGHTA and FQGNSA.

The CDR3 spells CASSAGTGGDEQYF. For the CDR3, the DNA is TGTGCCAGCAGCGCCGGGACAGGGGGCGACGAGCAGTACTTC. The chain carries TRBV3-1 and TRBJ2-7; 12 nucleotides agree with TRBD1. This CDR3 is 14 amino acids long. V was pared by 5 bases and J by 5 bases, with 4 bases of the junction left unmatched. Germline loops: CDR1 LGHDT, CDR2 YNNKEL (reference sequence).